The clone carrying this T cell receptor (beta chain) came up a few times. The antigen is undetermined. This entry belongs to a study of cytomegalovirus exposure and HLA in healthy donors. The study, taken as a whole, reports: The study designated fewer than 200 TCR beta chains cytomegalovirus-associated. In a later analysis, CMV-associated beta chains were mostly HLA-associated, it appeared. The authors confirmed in vitro that three CMV-associated chains were specific for CMV antigens.

The CDR3 is made up of 17 amino acids. CDR1 and CDR2 (germline): SGHVS, FNYEAQ. V was trimmed by 0 bases and J by 0 bases, leaving 9 bases between them. PCR primers comprised 60 Vbeta and 13 Jbeta primers. Generated by immunoSEQ multiplex PCR, the TCRdb table keeps only in-frame clones and is missing some. The sample has 130,000 or so clones; about four fifths are singletons. The receptor was isolated from a man aged 18 to 29 in good health and CMV-seropositive. V and J are TRBV7-6 and TRBJ2-6, with TRBD1 as a possible D gene (6 bases). The sample comprised PBMCs. CDR3 sequence (DNA): TGTGCCAGCAGCTTAGCAGGGGGAACCTCTGGGGCCAACGTCCTGACTTTC. Its translation: CASSLAGGTSGANVLTF.